The clone carrying this T cell receptor beta chain came up a few times. Its antigen remains unknown. Losses at the gene ends were 4 bases for V and 9 bases for J; bases not matched to a gene: 4. Germline V gene data show CDR1 as LNHDA and CDR2 as SQIVND (reference sequence). The CDR3 totals 14 residues. This record comes from a study of long-term antiretroviral therapy in people with HIV. Sequencing used immunoSEQ v3.0 at survey level. Sequenced by immunoSEQ multiplex PCR; TCRdb stores in-frame clones only, minus some. The data hold about 40,000 clones, with around 83% observed a single time. Notes on the study in general: Once patients were on ART, diversity went higher but still fell short of transplant donor controls.

The receptor comes from a woman aged 50 to 65 with HIV. The starting material was unsorted PBMCs, obtained 3.1 years after starting antiretroviral therapy. The gene calls are TRBV19 and TRBJ1-4, with 11 bases fitting TRBD1. CDR3 sequence: CASSTGTGGKKLFF. CDR3 DNA sequence: TGTGCCAGTAGTACCGGGACAGGGGGGAAAAAACTGTTTTTT.